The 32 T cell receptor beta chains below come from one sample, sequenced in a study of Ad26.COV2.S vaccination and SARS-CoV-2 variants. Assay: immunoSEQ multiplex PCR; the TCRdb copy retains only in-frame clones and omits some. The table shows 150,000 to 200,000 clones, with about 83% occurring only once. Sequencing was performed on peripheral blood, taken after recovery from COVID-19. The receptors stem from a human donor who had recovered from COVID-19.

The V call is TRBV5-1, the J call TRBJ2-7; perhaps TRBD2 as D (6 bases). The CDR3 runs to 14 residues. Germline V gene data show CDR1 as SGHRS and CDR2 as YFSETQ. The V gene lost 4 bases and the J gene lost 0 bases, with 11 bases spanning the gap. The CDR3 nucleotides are TGCGCCAGCAGCGACGGGACTCTCTCCTACGAGCAGTACTTC. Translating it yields CASSDGTLSYEQYF.

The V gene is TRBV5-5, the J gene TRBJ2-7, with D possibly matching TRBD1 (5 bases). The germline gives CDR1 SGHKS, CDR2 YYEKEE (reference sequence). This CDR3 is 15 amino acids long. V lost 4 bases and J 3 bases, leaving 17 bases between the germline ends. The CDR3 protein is CASSQTVGSLYEQYF. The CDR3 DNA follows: TGTGCCAGCAGCCAGACAGTTGGATCCCTCTACGAGCAGTACTTC.

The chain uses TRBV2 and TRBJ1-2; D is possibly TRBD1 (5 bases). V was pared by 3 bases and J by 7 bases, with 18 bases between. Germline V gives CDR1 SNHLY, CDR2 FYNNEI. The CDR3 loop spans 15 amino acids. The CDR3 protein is CASSESTGTGFGYTF. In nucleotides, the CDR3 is TGTGCCAGCAGTGAGAGTACCGGAACAGGCTTTGGCTACACCTTC. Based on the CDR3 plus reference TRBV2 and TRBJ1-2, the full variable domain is EPEVTQTPSHQVTQMGQEVILRCVPISNHLYFYWYRQILGQKVEFLVSFYNNEISEKSEIFDDQFSVERPDGSNFTLKIRSTKLEDSAMYFCASSESTGTGFGYTFGSGTRLTVV.

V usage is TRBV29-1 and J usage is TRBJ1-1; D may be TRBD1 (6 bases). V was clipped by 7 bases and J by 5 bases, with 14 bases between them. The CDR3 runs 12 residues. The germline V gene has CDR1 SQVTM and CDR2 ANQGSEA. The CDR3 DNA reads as TGCAGCGCGCCAAACCAGGGGACTGAAGCTTTCTTT. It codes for CSAPNQGTEAFF.

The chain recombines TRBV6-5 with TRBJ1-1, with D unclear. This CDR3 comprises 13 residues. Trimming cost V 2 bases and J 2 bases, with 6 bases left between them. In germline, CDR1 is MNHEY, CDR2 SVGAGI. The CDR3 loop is CASSYHINTEAFF. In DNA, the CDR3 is TGTGCCAGCAGTTACCACATTAACACTGAAGCTTTCTTT.

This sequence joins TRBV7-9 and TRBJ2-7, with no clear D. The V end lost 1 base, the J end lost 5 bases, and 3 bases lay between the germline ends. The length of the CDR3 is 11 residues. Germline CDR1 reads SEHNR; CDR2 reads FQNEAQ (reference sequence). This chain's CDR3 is CASSLDNEQYF. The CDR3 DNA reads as TGTGCCAGCAGCTTAGATAACGAGCAGTACTTC.

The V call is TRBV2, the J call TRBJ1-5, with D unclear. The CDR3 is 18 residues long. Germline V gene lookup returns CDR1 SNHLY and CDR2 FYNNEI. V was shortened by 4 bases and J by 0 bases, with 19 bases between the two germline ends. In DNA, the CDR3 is TGTGCCAGCAGTGTCCTAAATGGGGATCTCTATAGCAATCAGCCCCAGCATTTT. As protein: CASSVLNGDLYSNQPQHF.

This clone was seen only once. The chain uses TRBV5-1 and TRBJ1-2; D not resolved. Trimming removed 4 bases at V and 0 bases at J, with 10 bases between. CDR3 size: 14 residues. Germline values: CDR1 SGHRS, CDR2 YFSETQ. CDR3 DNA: TGCGCCAGCAGCACAAATGGACCTAACTATGGCTACACCTTC. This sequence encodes CASSTNGPNYGYTF. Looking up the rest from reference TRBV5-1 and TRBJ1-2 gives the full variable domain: KAGVTQTPRYLIKTRGQQVTLSCSPISGHRSVSWYQQTPGQGLQFLFEYFSETQRNKGNFPGRFSGRQFSNSRSEMNVSTLELGDSALYLCASSTNGPNYGYTFGSGTRLTVV.

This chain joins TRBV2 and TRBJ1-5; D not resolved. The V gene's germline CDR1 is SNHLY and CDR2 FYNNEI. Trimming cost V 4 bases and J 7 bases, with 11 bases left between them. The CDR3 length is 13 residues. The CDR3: CASSVEVGQPQHF. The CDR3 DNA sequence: TGTGCCAGCAGTGTCGAGGTAGGGCAGCCCCAGCATTTT.

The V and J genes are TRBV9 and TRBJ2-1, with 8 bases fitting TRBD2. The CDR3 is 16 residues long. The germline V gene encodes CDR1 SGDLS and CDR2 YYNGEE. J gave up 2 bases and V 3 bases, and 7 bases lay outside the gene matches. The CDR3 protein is CASSDPHGGAYNEQFF. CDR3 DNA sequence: TGTGCCAGCAGCGACCCCCACGGGGGGGCCTACAATGAGCAGTTCTTC.

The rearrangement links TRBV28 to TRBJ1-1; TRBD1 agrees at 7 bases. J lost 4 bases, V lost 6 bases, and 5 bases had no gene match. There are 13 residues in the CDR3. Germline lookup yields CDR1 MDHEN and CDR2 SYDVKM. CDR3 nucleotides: TGTGCCAGCAGCTACAGGGGCAGCACTGAAGCTTTCTTT. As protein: CASSYRGSTEAFF. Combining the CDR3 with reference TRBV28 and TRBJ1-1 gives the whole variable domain DVKVTQSSRYLVKRTGEKVFLECVQDMDHENMFWYRQDPGLGLRLIYFSYDVKMKEKGDIPEGYSVSREKKERFSLILESASTNQTSMYLCASSYRGSTEAFFGQGTRLTVV.

The CDR3 spells CASSSAPNTEAFF. The DNA of the CDR3 is TGTGCCAGCAGCTCTGCTCCTAACACTGAAGCTTTCTTT. V usage is TRBV14 and J usage is TRBJ1-1, with D unresolved. Germline assignment: CDR1 SGHDN and CDR2 FVKESK. V was pared by 5 bases and J by 2 bases, with 9 bases between. The CDR3 extends over 13 amino acids. Complete variable domain (other parts from reference TRBV14 and TRBJ1-1): EAGVTQFPSHSVIEKGQTVTLRCDPISGHDNLYWYRRVMGKEIKFLLHFVKESKQDESGMPNNRFLAERTGGTYSTLKVQPAELEDSGVYFCASSSAPNTEAFFGQGTRLTVV.

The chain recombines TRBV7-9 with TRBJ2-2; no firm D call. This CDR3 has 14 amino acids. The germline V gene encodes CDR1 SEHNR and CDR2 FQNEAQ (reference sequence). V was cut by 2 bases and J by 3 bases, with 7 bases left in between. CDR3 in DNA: TGTGCCAGCAGCTTAAATAGGGACACCGGGGAGCTGTTTTTT. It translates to CASSLNRDTGELFF. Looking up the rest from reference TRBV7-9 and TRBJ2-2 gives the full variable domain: DTGVSQNPRHKITKRGQNVTFRCDPISEHNRLYWYRQTLGQGPEFLTYFQNEAQLEKSRLLSDRFSAERPKGSFSTLEIQRTEQGDSAMYLCASSLNRDTGELFFGEGSRLTVL.

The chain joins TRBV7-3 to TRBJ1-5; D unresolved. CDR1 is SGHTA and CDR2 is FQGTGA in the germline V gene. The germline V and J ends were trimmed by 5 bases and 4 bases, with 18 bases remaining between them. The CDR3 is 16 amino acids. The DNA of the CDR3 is TGTGCCAGCAGCCCCCCGGACTTTAACGGGAATCAGCCCCAGCATTTT. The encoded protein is CASSPPDFNGNQPQHF.

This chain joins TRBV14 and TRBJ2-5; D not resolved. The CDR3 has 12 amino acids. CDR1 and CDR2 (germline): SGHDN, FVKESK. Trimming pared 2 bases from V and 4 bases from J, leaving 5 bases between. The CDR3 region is CASSQIRETQYF. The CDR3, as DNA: TGTGCCAGCAGCCAAATCAGAGAGACCCAGTACTTC.

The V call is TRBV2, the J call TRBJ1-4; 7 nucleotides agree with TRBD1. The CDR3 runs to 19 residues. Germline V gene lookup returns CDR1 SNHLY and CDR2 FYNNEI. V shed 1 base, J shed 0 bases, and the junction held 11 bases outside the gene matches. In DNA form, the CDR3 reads TGTGCCAGCAGTGAAGGGGCCGGGACAGACTATACAACTAATGAAAAACTGTTTTTT. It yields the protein CASSEGAGTDYTTNEKLFF. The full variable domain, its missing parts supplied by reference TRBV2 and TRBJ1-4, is EPEVTQTPSHQVTQMGQEVILRCVPISNHLYFYWYRQILGQKVEFLVSFYNNEISEKSEIFDDQFSVERPDGSNFTLKIRSTKLEDSAMYFCASSEGAGTDYTTNEKLFFGSGTQLSVL.

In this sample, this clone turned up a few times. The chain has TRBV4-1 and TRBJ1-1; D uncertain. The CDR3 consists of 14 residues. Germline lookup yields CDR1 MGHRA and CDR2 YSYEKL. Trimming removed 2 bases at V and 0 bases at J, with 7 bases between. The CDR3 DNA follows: TGCGCCAGCAGCCAATGGCTTATGAACACTGAAGCTTTCTTT. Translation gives CASSQWLMNTEAFF.

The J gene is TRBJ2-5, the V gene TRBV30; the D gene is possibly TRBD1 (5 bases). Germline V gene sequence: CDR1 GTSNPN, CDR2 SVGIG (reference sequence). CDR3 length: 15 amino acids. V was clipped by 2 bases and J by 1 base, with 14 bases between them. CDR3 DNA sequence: TGTGCCTGGAGTTACAGGTTGGGTGTCCAAGAGACCCAGTACTTC. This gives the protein CAWSYRLGVQETQYF.

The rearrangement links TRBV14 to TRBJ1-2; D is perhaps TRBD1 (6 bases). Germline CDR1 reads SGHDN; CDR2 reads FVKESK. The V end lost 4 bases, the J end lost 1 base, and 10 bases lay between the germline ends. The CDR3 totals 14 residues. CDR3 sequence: CASSPLRGNYGYTF. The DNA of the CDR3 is TGTGCCAGCAGCCCCCTCAGGGGTAACTATGGCTACACCTTC.

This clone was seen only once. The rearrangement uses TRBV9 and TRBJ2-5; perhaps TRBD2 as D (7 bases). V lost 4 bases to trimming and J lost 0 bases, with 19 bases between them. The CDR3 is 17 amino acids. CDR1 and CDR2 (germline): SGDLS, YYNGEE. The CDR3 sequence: CASSPWEGGEYQETQYF. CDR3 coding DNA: TGTGCCAGCAGCCCCTGGGAGGGGGGGGAGTACCAAGAGACCCAGTACTTC.

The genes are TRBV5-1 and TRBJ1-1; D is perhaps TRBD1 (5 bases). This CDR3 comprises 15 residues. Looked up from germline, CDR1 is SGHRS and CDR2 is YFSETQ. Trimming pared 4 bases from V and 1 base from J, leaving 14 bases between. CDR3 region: CASSQVGHPNTEAFF. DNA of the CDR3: TGCGCCAGCAGCCAGGTCGGACACCCGAACACTGAAGCTTTCTTT.

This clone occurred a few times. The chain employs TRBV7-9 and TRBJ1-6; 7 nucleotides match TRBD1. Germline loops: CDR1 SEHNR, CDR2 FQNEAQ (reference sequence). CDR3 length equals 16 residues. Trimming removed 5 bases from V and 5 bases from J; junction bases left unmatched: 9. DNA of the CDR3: TGTGCCAGCAGCCCCCAGACAGGGATAGATAATTCACCCCTCCACTTT. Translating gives CASSPQTGIDNSPLHF.

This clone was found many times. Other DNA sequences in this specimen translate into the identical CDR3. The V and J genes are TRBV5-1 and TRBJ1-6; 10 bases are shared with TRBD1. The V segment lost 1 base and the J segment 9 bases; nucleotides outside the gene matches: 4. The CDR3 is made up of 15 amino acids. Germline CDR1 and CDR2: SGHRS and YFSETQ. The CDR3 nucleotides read TGCGCCAGCAGCTTGAAAGGACAGGGGGGTTCACCCCTCCACTTT. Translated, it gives CASSLKGQGGSPLHF.

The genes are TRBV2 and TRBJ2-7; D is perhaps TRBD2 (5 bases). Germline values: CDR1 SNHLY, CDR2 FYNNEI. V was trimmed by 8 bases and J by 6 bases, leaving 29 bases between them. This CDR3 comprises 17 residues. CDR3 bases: TGTGCCAGCTCCGCGTTAGGTTCATTTTTCTTAAGCGGCGAGCAGTACTTC. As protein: CASSALGSFFLSGEQYF.

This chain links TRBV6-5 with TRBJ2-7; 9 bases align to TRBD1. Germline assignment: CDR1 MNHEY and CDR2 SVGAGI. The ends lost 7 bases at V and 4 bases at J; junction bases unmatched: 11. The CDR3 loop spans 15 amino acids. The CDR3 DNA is TGTGCCAGCACCCCAACGGCAGGGACAGGGTACGAGCAGTACTTC. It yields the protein CASTPTAGTGYEQYF.

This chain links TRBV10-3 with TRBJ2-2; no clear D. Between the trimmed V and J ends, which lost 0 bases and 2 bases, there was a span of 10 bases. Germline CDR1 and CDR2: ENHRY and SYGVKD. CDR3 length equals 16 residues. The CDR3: CAISESEPFNTGELFF. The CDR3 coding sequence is TGTGCCATCAGTGAGTCGGAACCTTTTAACACCGGGGAGCTGTTTTTT.

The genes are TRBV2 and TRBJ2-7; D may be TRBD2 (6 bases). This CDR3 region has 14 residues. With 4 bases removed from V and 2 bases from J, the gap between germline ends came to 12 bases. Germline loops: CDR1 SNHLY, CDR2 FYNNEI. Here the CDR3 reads CASSVDQRAYEQYF. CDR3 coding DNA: TGTGCCAGCAGTGTAGACCAGCGGGCCTACGAGCAGTACTTC.

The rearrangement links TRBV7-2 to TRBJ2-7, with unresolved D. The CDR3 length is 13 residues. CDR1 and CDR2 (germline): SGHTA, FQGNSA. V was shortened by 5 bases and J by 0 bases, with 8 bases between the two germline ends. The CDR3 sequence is CASSAPSSYEQYF. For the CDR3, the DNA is TGTGCCAGCAGCGCGCCCAGCTCCTACGAGCAGTACTTC.

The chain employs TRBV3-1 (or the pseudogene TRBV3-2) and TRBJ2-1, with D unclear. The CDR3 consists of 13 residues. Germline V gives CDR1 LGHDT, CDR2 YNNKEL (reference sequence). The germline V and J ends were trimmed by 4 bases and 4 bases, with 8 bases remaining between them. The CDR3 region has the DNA TGTGCCAGCAGCCCTACTTCTTACAATGAGCAGTTCTTC. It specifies CASSPTSYNEQFF.

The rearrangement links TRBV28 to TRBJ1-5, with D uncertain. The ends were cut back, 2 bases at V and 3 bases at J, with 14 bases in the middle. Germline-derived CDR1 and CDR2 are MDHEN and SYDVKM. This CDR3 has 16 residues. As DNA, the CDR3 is TGTGCCAGCAGTTTAATCGACGTAGGATTCAATCAGCCCCAGCATTTT. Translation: CASSLIDVGFNQPQHF.

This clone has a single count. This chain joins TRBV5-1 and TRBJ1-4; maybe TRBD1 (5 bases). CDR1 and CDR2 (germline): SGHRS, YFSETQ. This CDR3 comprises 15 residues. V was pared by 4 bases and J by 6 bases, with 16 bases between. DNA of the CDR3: TGCGCCAGCAGCCGCATGTATGGGGGGGATGAAAAACTGTTTTTT. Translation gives CASSRMYGGDEKLFF.

The CDR3 nucleotides read TGCAGTGCTAGGGAGAACTATGGCTACACCTTC. This translates into CSARENYGYTF. V gene TRBV20-1 combines with J gene TRBJ1-2; the D is unclear. V gave up 3 bases and J gave up 2 bases, with 4 bases separating them. Germline V gives CDR1 DFQATT, CDR2 SNEGSKA (reference sequence). This CDR3 contains 11 residues.